This TCR beta chain comes out of a study of blood T cell repertoires in COVID-19. Study in general: PBMCs, B-cell-depleted T cells, or T cells provided the cDNA or gDNA that made up the material.

The CDR3 runs to 13 residues. Germline CDR1 reads MDHEN; CDR2 reads SYDVKM. V was shortened by 6 bases and J by 3 bases, with 9 bases between the two germline ends. The method was immunoSEQ multiplex PCR; TCRdb's version includes in-frame clones alone and lacks a portion of them. The sample lists 380,000 or so clones, around 84% occurring once. The sequenced material came from peripheral blood. This sequence originates from a human donor with acute or convalescent COVID-19. The donor label of this sample is uncertain. This rearrangement joins TRBV28 to TRBJ2-1; TRBD1 is a possible D gene (5 bases). The CDR3 spells CASRPDSYNEQFF. The CDR3 DNA sequence: TGTGCCAGCAGACCAGACAGCTACAATGAGCAGTTCTTC.